This entry describes one TCR beta chain. The antigen is undetermined. For sequencing, patients were chosen who had shown expansion of CD8+CD57+ cells by flow cytometry. No therapy had been given to the patients at the time of blood sampling. This sample stems from a study of CD8+CD57+ T cells in acquired aplastic anemia. In the study overall: Mean DNA quantity obtained from sorted CD4+ and CD8+ cells was about 3.5 ug.

The CDR3 contains 13 residues. Germline lookup yields CDR1 SGHTA and CDR2 FQGTGA. Study-wide results and caveats: Patients were compared with controls for CD8+ Simpson's diversity, and no significant difference emerged. Between patients and controls, twenty-nine CD8+ CDR3 sequences were found in common.

The TCR beta profiling, which covered VDJ combination and CDR3 sequence, was carried out using genomic DNA as the template. MiXCR, applied by TCRdb to the reads, yields one record per CDR3 protein. The table records around 200,000 distinct CDR3 sequences, 50% to 65% of them present only once. V gene TRBV7-3 combines with J gene TRBJ2-5; D gene ambiguous. The J call may be in error: the DNA end matches TRBJ2-1 better. Input material: sorted CD4+, CD8+, or CD8+CD57+ T cells (not recorded which) from PBMCs. The clonotype originates from a human donor with aplastic anemia. In nucleotides, the CDR3 is TGTGCCAGCAGCTTCCAAGCCAACAATGAGCAGTTCTTC. Translating gives CASSFQANNEQFF.